The clone carrying this T cell receptor beta chain was found a few times. The data belong to a study of blood T cells in healthy people across ages. As for the study in general: Template switching captured about one barcoded beta molecule per two T cells.

This CDR3 is 16 amino acids long. V was shortened by 6 bases and J by 1 base, with 18 bases between the two germline ends. In germline, CDR1 is SEHNR, CDR2 FQNEAQ (reference sequence). The total RNA that was extracted per sample amounted to at least 5.5 micrograms. For the second PCR, which ran for roughly 6 to 12 cycles, a sample-barcoded 5' primer and a J-beta primer mix were used. TCRdb analysed the 5' RACE reads with MiXCR anew, one entry per CDR3 protein. The sample lists 1.5 million to 2 million distinct CDR3 sequences, 28% seen once, with over 7% in the top ten. The chain couples TRBV7-9 to TRBJ2-5; D might be TRBD2 (5 bases). Material for sequencing was blood. The source is a woman in her thirties in good health. The CDR3 coding sequence is TGTGCCAGCAGTCGCCCGGGAAGAGATTCCCAAGAGACCCAGTACTTC. Its protein product is CASSRPGRDSQETQYF.